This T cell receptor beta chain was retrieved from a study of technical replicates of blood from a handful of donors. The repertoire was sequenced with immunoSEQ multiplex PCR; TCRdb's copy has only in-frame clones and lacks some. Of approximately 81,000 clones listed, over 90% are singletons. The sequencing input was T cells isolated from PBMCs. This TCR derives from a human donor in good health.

DNA of the CDR3: TGTGCCTGGAGAATGACAGGGTACGGAAACACCATATATTTT. It specifies CAWRMTGYGNTIYF. The chain has TRBV30 and TRBJ1-3, with 7 bases that match TRBD1. Germline V gene data show CDR1 as GTSNPN and CDR2 as SVGIG (reference sequence). J gave up 4 bases and V 3 bases, and 6 bases lay outside the gene matches. This CDR3 contains 14 residues. Combining the CDR3 with reference TRBV30 and TRBJ1-3 gives the whole variable domain SQTIHQWPATLVQPVGSPLSLECTVEGTSNPNLYWYRQAAGRGLQLLFYSVGIGQISSEVPQNLSASRPQDRQFILSSKKLLLSDSGFYLCAWRMTGYGNTIYFGEGSWLTVV.